This TCR beta chain is drawn from a study of lymphopenia after photon versus proton radiotherapy. Study-wide results and limits: After the lymphocyte nadir, photon-treated repertoires showed oligoclonal expansion, especially of CD8+ Temra cells. Under photons, naive T cells and diversity fell while effector/memory populations rose.

Produced via immunoSEQ multiplex PCR; TCRdb's table is partial and in-frame only. This table has about 20,000 clones, almost 85% appearing once. Trimming stripped 0 bases from V and 4 bases from J, with 21 bases between. This CDR3 is built from 18 residues. The V gene's germline CDR1 is LGHNA and CDR2 YSLEER. Comments on this clone: Its target is unknown.

The sequence was collected from a woman aged 45-60 years with pancreatic cancer. This specimen consisted of peripheral blood, obtained from a patient treated with photon-based radiotherapy. The rearrangement uses TRBV4-3 and TRBJ1-2; D is possibly TRBD1 (6 bases). CDR3 protein: CASSQDFPIGGGVYGYTF. DNA of the CDR3: TGCGCCAGCAGCCAAGATTTCCCCATAGGAGGGGGGGTCTATGGCTACACCTTC.